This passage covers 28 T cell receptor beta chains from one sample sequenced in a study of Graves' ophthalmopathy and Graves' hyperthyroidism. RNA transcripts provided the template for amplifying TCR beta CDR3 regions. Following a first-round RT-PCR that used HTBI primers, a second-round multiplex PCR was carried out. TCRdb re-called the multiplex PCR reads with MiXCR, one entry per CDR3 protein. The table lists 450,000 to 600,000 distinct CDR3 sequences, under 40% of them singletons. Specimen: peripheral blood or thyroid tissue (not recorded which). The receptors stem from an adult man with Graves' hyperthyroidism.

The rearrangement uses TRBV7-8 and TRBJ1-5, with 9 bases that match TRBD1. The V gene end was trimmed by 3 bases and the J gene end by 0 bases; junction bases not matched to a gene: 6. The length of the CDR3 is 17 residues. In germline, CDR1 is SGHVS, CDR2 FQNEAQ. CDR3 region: CASSFGRTGDSNQPQHF. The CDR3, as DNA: TGTGCCAGCAGCTTCGGTCGGACAGGGGATAGCAATCAGCCCCAGCATTTT.

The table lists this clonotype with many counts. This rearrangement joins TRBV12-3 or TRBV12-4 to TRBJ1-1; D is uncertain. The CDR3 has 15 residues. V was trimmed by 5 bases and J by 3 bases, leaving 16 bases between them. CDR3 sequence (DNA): TGTGCCAGCAGTGAAGCTCGCAGGCGAGACACTGAAGCTTTCTTT. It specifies CASSEARRRDTEAFF.

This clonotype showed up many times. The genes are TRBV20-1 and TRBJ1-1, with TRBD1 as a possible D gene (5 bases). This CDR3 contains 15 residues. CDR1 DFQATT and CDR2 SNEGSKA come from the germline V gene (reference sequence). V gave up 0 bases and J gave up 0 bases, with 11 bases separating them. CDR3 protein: CSARDRGEMNTEAFF. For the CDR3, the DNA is TGCAGTGCTAGAGATCGGGGGGAAATGAACACTGAAGCTTTCTTT.

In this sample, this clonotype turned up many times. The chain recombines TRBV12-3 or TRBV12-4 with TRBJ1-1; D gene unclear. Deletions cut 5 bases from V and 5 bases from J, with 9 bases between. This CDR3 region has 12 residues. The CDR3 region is CASSKWETEAFF. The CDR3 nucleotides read TGTGCCAGCAGTAAATGGGAGACTGAAGCTTTCTTT.

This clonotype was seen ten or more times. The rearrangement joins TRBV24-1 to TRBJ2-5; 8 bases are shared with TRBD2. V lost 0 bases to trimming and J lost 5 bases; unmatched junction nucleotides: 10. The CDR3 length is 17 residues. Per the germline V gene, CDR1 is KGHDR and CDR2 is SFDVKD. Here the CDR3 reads CATSDLKGSGVQETQYF. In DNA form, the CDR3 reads TGTGCCACCAGTGATTTGAAGGGTAGCGGGGTTCAGGAGACCCAGTACTTC.

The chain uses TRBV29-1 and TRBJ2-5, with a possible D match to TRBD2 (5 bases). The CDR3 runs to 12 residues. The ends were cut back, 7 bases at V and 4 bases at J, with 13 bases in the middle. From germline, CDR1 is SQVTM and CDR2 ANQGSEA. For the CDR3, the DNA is TGCAGCGCAACGGGAATCCGAGAGACCCAGTACTTC. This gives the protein CSATGIRETQYF.

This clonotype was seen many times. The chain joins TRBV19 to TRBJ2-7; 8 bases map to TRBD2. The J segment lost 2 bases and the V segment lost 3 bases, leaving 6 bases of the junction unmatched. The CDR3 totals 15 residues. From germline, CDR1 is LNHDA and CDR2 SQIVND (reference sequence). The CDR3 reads CASSILAGHPYEQYF. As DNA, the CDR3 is TGTGCCAGTAGTATTTTAGCGGGACATCCCTACGAGCAGTACTTC.

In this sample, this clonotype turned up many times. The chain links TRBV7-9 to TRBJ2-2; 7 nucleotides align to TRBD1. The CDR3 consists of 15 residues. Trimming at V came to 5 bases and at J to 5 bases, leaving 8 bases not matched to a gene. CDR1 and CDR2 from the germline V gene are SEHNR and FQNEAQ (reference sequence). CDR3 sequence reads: CASSGTGTATGELFF. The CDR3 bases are TGTGCCAGCAGCGGGACCGGGACAGCTACCGGGGAGCTGTTTTTT.

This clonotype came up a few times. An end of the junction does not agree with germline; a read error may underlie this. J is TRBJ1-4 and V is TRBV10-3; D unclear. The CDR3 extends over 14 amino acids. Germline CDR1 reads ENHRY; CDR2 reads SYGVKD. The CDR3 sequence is CAIRDTGYTEKLFF. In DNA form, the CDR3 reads TGTGCCATCCGTGACACGGGGTACACTGAAAAACTGTTTTTT.

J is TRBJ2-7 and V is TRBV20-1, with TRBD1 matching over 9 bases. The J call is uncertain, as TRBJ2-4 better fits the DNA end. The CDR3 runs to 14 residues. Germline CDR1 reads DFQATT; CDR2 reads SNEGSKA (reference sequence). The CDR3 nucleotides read TGCAGTGCTAGAGGGACAGGGGTCAACGGCATTCAGTACTTC. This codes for CSARGTGVNGIQYF.

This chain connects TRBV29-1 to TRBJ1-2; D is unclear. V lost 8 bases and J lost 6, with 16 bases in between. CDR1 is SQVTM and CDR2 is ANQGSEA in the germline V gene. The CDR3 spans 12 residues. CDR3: CSSLGPGDGYTF. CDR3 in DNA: TGCAGCAGTTTAGGTCCAGGCGATGGCTACACCTTC. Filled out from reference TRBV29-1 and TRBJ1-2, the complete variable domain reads SAVISQKPSRDICQRGTSLTIQCQVDSQVTMMFWYRQQPGQSLTLIATANQGSEATYESGFVIDKFPISRPNLTFSTLTVSNMSPEDSSIYLCSSLGPGDGYTFGSGTRLTVV.

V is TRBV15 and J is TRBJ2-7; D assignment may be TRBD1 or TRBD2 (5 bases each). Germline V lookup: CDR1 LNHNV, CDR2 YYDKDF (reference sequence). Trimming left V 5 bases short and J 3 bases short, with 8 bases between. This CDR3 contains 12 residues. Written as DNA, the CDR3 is TGTGCCACCAGCGGGGACGTCTACGAGCAGTACTTC. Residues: CATSGDVYEQYF.

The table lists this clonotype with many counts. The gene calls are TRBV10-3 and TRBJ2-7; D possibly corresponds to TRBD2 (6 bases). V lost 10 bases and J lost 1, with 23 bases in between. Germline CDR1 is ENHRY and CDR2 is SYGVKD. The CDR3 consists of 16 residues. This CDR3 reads CASSNQQGSGSYEQYF. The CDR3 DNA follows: TGTGCCAGCAGCAACCAGCAGGGTAGCGGTTCCTACGAGCAGTACTTC.

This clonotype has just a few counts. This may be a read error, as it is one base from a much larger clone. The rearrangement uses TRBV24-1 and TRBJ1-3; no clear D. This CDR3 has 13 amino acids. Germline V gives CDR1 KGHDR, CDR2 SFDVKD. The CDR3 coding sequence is TGTACCACCAGTGATTTATACAGCAACACCGTATATTTT. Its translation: CTTSDLYSNTVYF.

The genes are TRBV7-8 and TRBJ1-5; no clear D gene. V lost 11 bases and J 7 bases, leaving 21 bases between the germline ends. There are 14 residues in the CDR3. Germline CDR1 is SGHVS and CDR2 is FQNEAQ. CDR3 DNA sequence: TGTGCCTGGAGGCCCCAGGCCAGCAGCCAGCCCCAGCATTTT. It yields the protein CAWRPQASSQPQHF. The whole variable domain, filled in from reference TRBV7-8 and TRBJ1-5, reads GAGVSQSPRYKVAKRGQDVALRCDPISGHVSLFWYQQALGQGPEFLTYFQNEAQLDKSGLPSDRFFAERPEGSVSTLKIQRTQQEDSAVYLCAWRPQASSQPQHFGDGTRLSIL.

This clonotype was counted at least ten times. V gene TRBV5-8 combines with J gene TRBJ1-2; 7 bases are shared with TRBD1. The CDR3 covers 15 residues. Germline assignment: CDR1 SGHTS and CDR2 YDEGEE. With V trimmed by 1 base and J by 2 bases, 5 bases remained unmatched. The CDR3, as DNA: TGTGCCAGCAGCTTGCAACAGGGGATAAACTATGGCTACACCTTC. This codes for CASSLQQGINYGYTF. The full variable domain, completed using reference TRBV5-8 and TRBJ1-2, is EAGVTQSPTHLIKTRGQQATLRCSPISGHTSVYWYQQALGLGLQFLLWYDEGEERNRGNFPPRFSGRQFPNYSSELNVNALELEDSALYLCASSLQQGINYGYTFGSGTRLTVV.

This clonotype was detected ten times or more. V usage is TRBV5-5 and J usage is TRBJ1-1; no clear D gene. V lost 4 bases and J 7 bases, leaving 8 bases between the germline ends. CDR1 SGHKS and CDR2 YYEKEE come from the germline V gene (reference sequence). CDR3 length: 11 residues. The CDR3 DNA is TGTGCCAGCAGCCAGGTCCTTGAAGCTTTCTTT. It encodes CASSQVLEAFF. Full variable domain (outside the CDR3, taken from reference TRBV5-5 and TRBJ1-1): DAGVTQSPTHLIKTRGQQVTLRCSPISGHKSVSWYQQVLGQGPQFIFQYYEKEERGRGNFPDRFSARQFPNYSSELNVNALLLGDSALYLCASSQVLEAFFGQGTRLTVV.

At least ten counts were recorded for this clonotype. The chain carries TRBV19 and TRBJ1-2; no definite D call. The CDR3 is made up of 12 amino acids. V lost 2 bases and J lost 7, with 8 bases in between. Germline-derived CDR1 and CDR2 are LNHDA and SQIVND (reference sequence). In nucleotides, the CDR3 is TGTGCCAGTAGTATAAGTTTCCGTGGCTACACCTTC. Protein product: CASSISFRGYTF.

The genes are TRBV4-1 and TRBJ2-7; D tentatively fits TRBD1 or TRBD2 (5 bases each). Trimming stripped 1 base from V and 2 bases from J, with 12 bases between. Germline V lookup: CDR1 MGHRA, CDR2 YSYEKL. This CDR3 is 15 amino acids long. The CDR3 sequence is CASSQGGGPTYEQYF. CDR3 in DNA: TGCGCCAGCAGCCAAGGGGGCGGGCCGACCTACGAGCAGTACTTC.

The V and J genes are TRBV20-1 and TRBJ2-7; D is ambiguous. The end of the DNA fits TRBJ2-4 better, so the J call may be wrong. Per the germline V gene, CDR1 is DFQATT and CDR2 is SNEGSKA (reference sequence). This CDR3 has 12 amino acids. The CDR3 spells CSAKLPGNIQYF. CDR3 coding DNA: TGCAGTGCTAAGCTACCGGGAAACATTCAGTACTTC.

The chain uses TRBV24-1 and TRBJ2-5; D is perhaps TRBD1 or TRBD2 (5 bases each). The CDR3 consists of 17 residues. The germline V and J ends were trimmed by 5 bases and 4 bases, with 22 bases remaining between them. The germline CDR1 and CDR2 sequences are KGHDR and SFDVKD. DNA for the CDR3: TGTGCCACCAGTGCGGGCCAGACCGGGGCCCGAGTAGAGACCCAGTACTTC. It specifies CATSAGQTGARVETQYF.

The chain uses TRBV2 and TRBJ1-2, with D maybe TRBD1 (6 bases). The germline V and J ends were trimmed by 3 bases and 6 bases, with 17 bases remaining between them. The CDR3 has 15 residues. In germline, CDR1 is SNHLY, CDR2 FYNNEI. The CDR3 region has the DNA TGTGCCAGCAGTGAGACAGGACGTGCTGGCCATGGCTACACCTTC. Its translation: CASSETGRAGHGYTF.

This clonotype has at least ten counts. DNA for the CDR3: TGTGCCAGCAGCTTCGGTGGGGCTGACTACGAGCAGTACTTC. Translating it yields CASSFGGADYEQYF. The rearrangement uses TRBV7-2 and TRBJ2-7, with D maybe TRBD1 (5 bases). Trimming stripped 3 bases from V and 3 bases from J, with 12 bases between. The CDR3 contains 14 residues. The germline V gene has CDR1 SGHTA and CDR2 FQGNSA. The full variable domain, completed using reference TRBV7-2 and TRBJ2-7, is GAGVSQSPSNKVTEKGKDVELRCDPISGHTALYWYRQSLGQGLEFLIYFQGNSAPDKSGLPSDRFSAERTGGSVSTLTIQRTQQEDSAVYLCASSFGGADYEQYFGPGTRLTVT.

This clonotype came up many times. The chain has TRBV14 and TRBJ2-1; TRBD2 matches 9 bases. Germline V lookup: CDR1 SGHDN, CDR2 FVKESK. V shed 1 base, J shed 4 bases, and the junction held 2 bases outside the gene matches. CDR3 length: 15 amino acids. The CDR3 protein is CASSQGTSAYNEQFF. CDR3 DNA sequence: TGTGCCAGCAGCCAAGGGACTAGCGCATACAATGAGCAGTTCTTC.

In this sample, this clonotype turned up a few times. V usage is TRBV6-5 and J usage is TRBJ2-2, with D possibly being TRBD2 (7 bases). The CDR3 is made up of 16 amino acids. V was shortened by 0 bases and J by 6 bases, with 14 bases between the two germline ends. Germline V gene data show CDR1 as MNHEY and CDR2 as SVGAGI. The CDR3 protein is CASSYSGGGRSGELFF. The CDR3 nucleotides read TGTGCCAGCAGTTACTCTGGCGGGGGCCGCTCCGGGGAGCTGTTTTTT.

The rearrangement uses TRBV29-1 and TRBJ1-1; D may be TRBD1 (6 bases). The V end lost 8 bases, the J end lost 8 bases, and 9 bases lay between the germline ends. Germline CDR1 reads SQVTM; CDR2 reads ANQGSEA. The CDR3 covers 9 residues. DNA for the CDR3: TGCAGCAGAACAGGGGAAGCTTTCTTT. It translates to CSRTGEAFF.

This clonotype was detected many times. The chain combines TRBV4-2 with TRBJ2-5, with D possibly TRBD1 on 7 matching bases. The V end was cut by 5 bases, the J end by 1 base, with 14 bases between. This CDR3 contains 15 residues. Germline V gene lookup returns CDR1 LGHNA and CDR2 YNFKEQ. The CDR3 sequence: CASSTRDSSQETQYF. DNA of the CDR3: TGTGCCAGCAGCACGCGGGACAGCTCCCAAGAGACCCAGTACTTC.

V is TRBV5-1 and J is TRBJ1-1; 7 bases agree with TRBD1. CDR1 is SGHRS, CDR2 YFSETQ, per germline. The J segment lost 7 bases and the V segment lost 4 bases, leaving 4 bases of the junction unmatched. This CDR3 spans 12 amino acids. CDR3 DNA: TGCGCCAGCAGCCCCGGGACAGATGAAGCTTTCTTT. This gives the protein CASSPGTDEAFF.